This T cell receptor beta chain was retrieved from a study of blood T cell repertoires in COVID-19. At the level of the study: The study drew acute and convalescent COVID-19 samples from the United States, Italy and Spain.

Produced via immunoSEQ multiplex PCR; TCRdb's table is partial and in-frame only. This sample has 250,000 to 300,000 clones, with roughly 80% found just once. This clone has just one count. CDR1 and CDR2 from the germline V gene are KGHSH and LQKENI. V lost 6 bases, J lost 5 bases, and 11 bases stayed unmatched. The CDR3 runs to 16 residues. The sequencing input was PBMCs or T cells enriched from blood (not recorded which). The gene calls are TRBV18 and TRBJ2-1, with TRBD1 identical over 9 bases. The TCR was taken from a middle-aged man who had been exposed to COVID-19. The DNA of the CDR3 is TGTGCCAGCTCTCCATTCGGGACAGGGACTAACAATGAGCAGTTCTTC. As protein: CASSPFGTGTNNEQFF.